These 24 T cell receptor beta chains originate from one sample sequenced in a study of T-cell memory formation after mild COVID-19. TCRdb analysed the 5' RACE reads with MiXCR anew, one entry per CDR3 protein. The sample records about 180,000 distinct CDR3 sequences, about 18% being singletons. The sample consisted of PBMCs or a T cell subset sorted from them (not recorded which). Every receptor here comes from a young man who had mild COVID-19 (a few samples of this study predate the infection). Cell type and time point are not known.

This clonotype was detected a few times. The J gene is TRBJ1-1, the V gene TRBV7-6; 8 bases map to TRBD1. J gave up 5 bases and V 1 base, and 6 bases lay outside the gene matches. CDR3 length equals 15 residues. Germline CDR1 SGHVS, CDR2 FNYEAQ. Here the CDR3 DNA reads TGTGCCAGCAGCTTAGGGGACAGGCCTCCGACTGAAGCTTTCTTT. Its protein is CASSLGDRPPTEAFF.

The chain combines TRBV4-3 with TRBJ2-7; 9 nucleotides align to TRBD2. Germline CDR1 reads LGHNA; CDR2 reads YSLEER. The length of the CDR3 is 15 residues. Trimming cost V 1 base and J 2 bases; bases outside gene matches: 3. The CDR3 DNA sequence: TGCGCCAGCAGCCAAGGGACTAGCGTAGCCTACGAGCAGTACTTC. It yields the protein CASSQGTSVAYEQYF.

The chain joins TRBV6-6 to TRBJ2-7, with D unclear. CDR1 is MNHNY and CDR2 is SVGAGI in the germline V gene (reference sequence). V shed 6 bases and J shed 2 bases, with 11 bases lying between them. The CDR3 runs to 13 residues. The CDR3 spells CASRLDHAYEQYV. The DNA of the CDR3 is TGTGCCAGCAGGCTCGACCATGCCTACGAGCAGTACGTC.

This sequence joins TRBV6-1 and TRBJ2-7; maybe TRBD1 (5 bases). CDR1 is MNHNS and CDR2 is SASEGT in the germline V gene. V lost 6 bases, J lost 4 bases, and 13 bases lay in between. The CDR3 sequence is 13 residues long. CDR3 in amino acids: CASRLTVQYEQYV. CDR3 in DNA: TGTGCCAGCAGGTTGACAGTTCAGTACGAGCAGTACGTC.

This chain joins TRBV15 and TRBJ1-1; D unresolved. The CDR3 is made up of 13 amino acids. Germline V gene data show CDR1 as LNHNV and CDR2 as YYDKDF (reference sequence). V lost 4 bases and J 7 bases, leaving 13 bases between the germline ends. CDR3 sequence (DNA): TGTGCCACCAGCAAGGTCGGGAGACATGAAGCTTTCTTT. This sequence encodes CATSKVGRHEAFF.

Only a few counts were recorded for this clonotype. This chain joins TRBV6-5 and TRBJ2-2, with TRBD1 as a possible D gene (6 bases). V was shortened by 0 bases and J by 6 bases, with 8 bases between the two germline ends. The length of the CDR3 is 14 residues. Germline V gene lookup returns CDR1 MNHEY and CDR2 SVGAGI. The CDR3 DNA follows: TGTGCCAGCAGTTACTCGACAGGCGCCGGGGAGCTGTTTTTT. This translates into CASSYSTGAGELFF.

The genes are TRBV7-2 and TRBJ1-6, with no clear D. The germline CDR1 and CDR2 sequences are SGHTA and FQGNSA. The CDR3 extends over 12 amino acids. V was cut by 2 bases and J by 11 bases, with 7 bases left in between. CDR3 nucleotides: TGTGCCAGCAGCTTAAGGGTCCCACCCCTCCACTTT. Translating it yields CASSLRVPPLHF.

The chain combines TRBV19 with TRBJ1-5; D is uncertain. Trimming removed 4 bases from V and 1 base from J, with 11 bases in between. The CDR3 has 15 residues. Germline V gene data show CDR1 as LNHDA and CDR2 as SQIVND (reference sequence). This CDR3 is CASSNVFTSNQPQHF. In nucleotides, the CDR3 is TGTGCCAGTAGTAATGTCTTCACCAGCAATCAGCCCCAGCATTTT. Looking up the rest from reference TRBV19 and TRBJ1-5 gives the full variable domain: DGGITQSPKYLFRKEGQNVTLSCEQNLNHDAMYWYRQDPGQGLRLIYYSQIVNDFQKGDIAEGYSVSREKKESFPLTVTSAQKNPTAFYLCASSNVFTSNQPQHFGDGTRLSIL.

The V call is TRBV6-5, the J call TRBJ1-3, with D unresolved. The germline V gene encodes CDR1 MNHEY and CDR2 SVGAGI. This CDR3 comprises 13 residues. Trimming pared 6 bases from V and 10 bases from J, leaving 16 bases between. CDR3 bases: TGTGCCAGCAGCCAGCGAGCTTTGGGGACCATATATTTT. It codes for CASSQRALGTIYF.

This clonotype came up a few times. The V gene is TRBV20-1, the J gene TRBJ1-1, with 7 bases fitting TRBD1. The CDR3 sequence is 13 residues long. With 5 bases clipped from V and 4 bases from J, the junction kept 7 bases outside the gene matches. The V gene's germline CDR1 is DFQATT and CDR2 SNEGSKA (reference sequence). In DNA, the CDR3 is TGCAGTGCTTACAGGGGTGGGGGCACTGAAGCTTTCTTT. This codes for CSAYRGGGTEAFF.

The rearrangement links TRBV3-1 to TRBJ1-6; 12 bases match TRBD1. CDR1 and CDR2 from the germline V gene are LGHDT and YNNKEL (reference sequence). There are 16 residues in the CDR3. The trim removed 5 bases at V and 8 bases at J, leaving 7 bases unmatched. In DNA, the CDR3 is TGTGCCAGCAGCAGAAGGGACAGGGGGCTCTATTCACCCCTCCACTTT. Protein: CASSRRDRGLYSPLHF.

This sequence joins TRBV5-1 and TRBJ2-7; D gene uncertain. The CDR3 sequence is 13 residues long. V gave up 0 bases and J gave up 2 bases, with 6 bases separating them. Germline V CDR1 and CDR2: SGHRS, YFSETQ. The CDR3 protein is CASSLEGTYEQYF. CDR3 DNA sequence: TGCGCCAGCAGCTTGGAGGGAACCTACGAGCAGTACTTC.

The chain joins TRBV7-3 to TRBJ2-5; D could derive from TRBD1 or TRBD2 (5 bases each). The CDR3 is 17 residues long. In germline, CDR1 is SGHTA, CDR2 FQGTGA. The V end was cut by 3 bases, the J end by 4 bases, with 21 bases between. The CDR3 DNA reads TGTGCCAGCAGCTTTCAGGGCGGGCCCCAGAACCGAGAGACCCAGTACTTC. Translating it yields CASSFQGGPQNRETQYF.

This clonotype was observed a few times. The V gene is TRBV27, the J gene TRBJ2-7; D call uncertain. The CDR3 is 16 residues long. The V end was cut by 5 bases, the J end by 0 bases, with 17 bases between. Germline V gene lookup returns CDR1 MNHEY and CDR2 SMNVEV (reference sequence). The CDR3 region is CASSRSPGGRSYEQYV. The CDR3, as DNA: TGTGCCAGCAGTAGATCCCCCGGTGGCCGCTCCTACGAGCAGTACGTC.

This rearrangement joins TRBV12-3 or TRBV12-4 to TRBJ2-3; 7 nucleotides match TRBD1. With 6 bases clipped from V and 1 base from J, the junction kept 4 bases outside the gene matches. This CDR3 has 14 amino acids. CDR3 nucleotides: TGTGCCAGCAGGAATACAGGGGGCACAGATACGCAGTATTTT. Amino acids: CASRNTGGTDTQYF.

This clonotype was counted ten times or more. V gene TRBV12-3 or TRBV12-4 combines with J gene TRBJ2-2; TRBD1 agrees at 7 bases. This CDR3 contains 15 residues. V lost 6 bases and J lost 5; bases outside the gene matches: 9. This chain's CDR3 is CASRPRQGGTGELFF. DNA of the CDR3: TGTGCCAGCAGACCCCGACAGGGTGGGACCGGGGAGCTGTTTTTT.

The V gene is TRBV9, the J gene TRBJ2-1; 7 bases agree with TRBD1. The CDR3 contains 14 residues. Germline lookup yields CDR1 SGDLS and CDR2 YYNGEE. After removal of 0 bases from V and 7 bases from J, the junction contained 4 bases not matched to a gene. CDR3 sequence (DNA): TGTGCCAGCAGCGTAGGGACAGGAAGGAATGAGCAGTTCTTC. Protein product: CASSVGTGRNEQFF.

The chain combines TRBV7-2 with TRBJ2-3; 12 nucleotides agree with TRBD2. CDR3 length: 17 residues. V lost 0 bases to trimming and J lost 5 bases; unmatched junction nucleotides: 6. Looked up from germline, CDR1 is SGHTA and CDR2 is FQGNSA. Here the CDR3 DNA reads TGTGCCAGCAGCTTAGCGTCTAGCGGGGGGGTTATAGATACGCAGTATTTT. It yields the protein CASSLASSGGVIDTQYF.

In its sample, this clonotype was seen a few times. DNA for the CDR3: TGCGCCAGCAGCTTGGACAGCCCTTCCTACGAGCAGTACTTC. Amino acid sequence: CASSLDSPSYEQYF. The chain combines TRBV5-1 with TRBJ2-7; D uncertain. Germline V gene sequence: CDR1 SGHRS, CDR2 YFSETQ. The CDR3 consists of 14 residues. Trimming took 0 bases from V and 1 from J, leaving 8 bases between them. The full variable domain, with the rest looked up from reference TRBV5-1 and TRBJ2-7, is KAGVTQTPRYLIKTRGQQVTLSCSPISGHRSVSWYQQTPGQGLQFLFEYFSETQRNKGNFPGRFSGRQFSNSRSEMNVSTLELGDSALYLCASSLDSPSYEQYFGPGTRLTVT.

This clonotype was seen ten or more times. The V gene is TRBV5-1, the J gene TRBJ2-5; 8 bases agree with TRBD1. The germline V gene encodes CDR1 SGHRS and CDR2 YFSETQ. V gave up 5 bases and J gave up 2 bases; unmatched junction bases: 5. The CDR3 runs 14 residues. The CDR3 here is CASSTGGRQETQYF. For the CDR3, the DNA is TGCGCCAGCAGTACAGGGGGGAGACAAGAGACCCAGTACTTC.

The chain links TRBV12-3 or TRBV12-4 to TRBJ1-6; no firm D call. The CDR3 sequence is 14 residues long. Trimming stripped 3 bases from V and 6 bases from J, with 9 bases between. The CDR3 protein is CASSFQDLNSPLHF. For the CDR3, the DNA is TGTGCCAGCAGTTTTCAGGATCTTAATTCACCCCTCCACTTT.

The chain carries TRBV20-1 and TRBJ2-7; D is ambiguous. V was cut by 2 bases and J by 0 bases, with 2 bases left in between. The CDR3 length is 11 residues. Looked up from germline, CDR1 is DFQATT and CDR2 is SNEGSKA (reference sequence). CDR3 bases: TGCAGTGCTAGAATCTCCTACGAGCAGTACTTC. Its protein product is CSARISYEQYF.

This clonotype was seen a few times. V is TRBV7-2 and J is TRBJ2-5; weak D call: TRBD1 (5 bases). The germline CDR1 and CDR2 sequences are SGHTA and FQGNSA. V lost 7 bases to trimming and J lost 2 bases, with 17 bases between them. The CDR3 covers 15 residues. The chain's CDR3 is CASTRRTGEQETQYF. The CDR3 DNA follows: TGTGCCAGCACCCGGAGAACAGGAGAACAAGAGACCCAGTACTTC. Variable domain in full (rest from reference TRBV7-2 and TRBJ2-5): GAGVSQSPSNKVTEKGKDVELRCDPISGHTALYWYRQSLGQGLEFLIYFQGNSAPDKSGLPSDRFSAERTGGSVSTLTIQRTQQEDSAVYLCASTRRTGEQETQYFGPGTRLLVL.

This clonotype has only a few counts. J is TRBJ2-1 and V is TRBV5-1, with D maybe TRBD1 (6 bases). Germline V gives CDR1 SGHRS, CDR2 YFSETQ. This CDR3 is built from 15 residues. Trimming removed 1 base at V and 5 bases at J, with 13 bases between. CDR3 sequence reads: CASSLPEQGNNEQFF. Here the CDR3 DNA reads TGCGCCAGCAGCTTGCCTGAACAGGGAAACAATGAGCAGTTCTTC.